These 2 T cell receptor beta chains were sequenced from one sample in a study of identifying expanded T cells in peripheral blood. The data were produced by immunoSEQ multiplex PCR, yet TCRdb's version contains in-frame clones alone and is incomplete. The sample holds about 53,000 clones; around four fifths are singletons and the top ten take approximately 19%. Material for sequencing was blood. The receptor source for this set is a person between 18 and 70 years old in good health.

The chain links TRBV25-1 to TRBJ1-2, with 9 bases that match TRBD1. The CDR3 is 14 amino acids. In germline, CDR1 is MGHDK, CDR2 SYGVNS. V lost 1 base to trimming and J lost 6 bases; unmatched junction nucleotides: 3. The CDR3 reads CASSEWRDRDGYTF. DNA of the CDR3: TGTGCCAGCAGTGAATGGAGGGACAGGGATGGCTACACCTTC.

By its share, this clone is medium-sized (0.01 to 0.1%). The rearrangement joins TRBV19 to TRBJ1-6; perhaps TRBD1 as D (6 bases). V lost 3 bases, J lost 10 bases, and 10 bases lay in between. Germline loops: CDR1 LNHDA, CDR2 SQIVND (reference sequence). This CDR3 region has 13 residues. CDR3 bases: TGTGCCAGTAGTATCCCAGGGGCCTCACCCCTCCACTTT. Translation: CASSIPGASPLHF.